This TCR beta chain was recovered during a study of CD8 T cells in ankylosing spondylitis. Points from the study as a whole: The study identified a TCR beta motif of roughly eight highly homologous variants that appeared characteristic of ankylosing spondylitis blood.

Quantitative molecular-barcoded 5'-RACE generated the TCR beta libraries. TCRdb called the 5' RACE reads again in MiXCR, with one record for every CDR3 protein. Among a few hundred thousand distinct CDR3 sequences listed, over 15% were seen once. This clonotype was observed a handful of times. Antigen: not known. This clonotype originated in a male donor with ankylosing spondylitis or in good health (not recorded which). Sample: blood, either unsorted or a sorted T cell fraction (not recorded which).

The CDR3 DNA reads TGTGCCAGCAGCCCTACGGGACAGGGGAGTTCCTACAATGAGCAGTTCTTC. Its protein is CASSPTGQGSSYNEQFF. This rearrangement joins TRBV21-1 to TRBJ2-1; TRBD1 was called by the table and not checked on the DNA. TRBV21-1 is a pseudogene. This CDR3 has 17 amino acids.